Sequencing of this TCR beta chain was carried out in a study of cytomegalovirus exposure and HLA in healthy donors. CDR1 and CDR2 from the germline V gene are ENHRY and SYGVKD. V was clipped by 5 bases and J by 1 base; unmatched bases: 2. The CDR3 loop spans 14 amino acids. Study conclusions and caveats: Donors belonging to an Asian-associated ancestry cluster reportedly showed fewer N-insertions in productive TCRs than the 666-donor mean, according to what a later analysis found. Later analysis identified a missense DCLRE1C variant that was linked to TCR beta V- and J-gene trimming. In all likelihood, a cluster of highly shared sequence variants was a sequencing artifact. A later analysis, which compared TCR beta chains of equal frequency, found the HLA-associated ones more clonally expanded.

It was with 60 Vbeta and 13 Jbeta primers that the PCR ran. Data came from immunoSEQ multiplex PCR; TCRdb stores just in-frame clones and leaves some out. The top ten clones hold 3.5% to 4% of a sample with approximately 100,000 clones, 65% of them seen once. Only a few counts were recorded for this clone. Its target is unknown. The chain combines TRBV10-3 with TRBJ1-1; 9 nucleotides align to TRBD1. The clonotype comes from a young man in good health and CMV-seropositive. Sequencing used PBMCs. DNA for the CDR3: TGTGCCATCAGTATACAGGGGGCGAACACTGAAGCTTTCTTT. Translation: CAISIQGANTEAFF.